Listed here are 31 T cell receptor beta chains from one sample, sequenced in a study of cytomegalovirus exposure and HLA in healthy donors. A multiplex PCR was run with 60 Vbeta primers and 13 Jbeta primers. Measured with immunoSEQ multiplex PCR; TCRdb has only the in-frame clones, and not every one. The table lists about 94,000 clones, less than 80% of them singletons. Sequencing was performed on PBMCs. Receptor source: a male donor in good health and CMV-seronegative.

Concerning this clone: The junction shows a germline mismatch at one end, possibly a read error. CDR3 DNA sequence: TGTGCCAGCAGCTTGGTCCCTAGCGGGAGGGCCCTCACCAAAAACAGTCAGTACTTC. Its translation: CASSLVPSGRALTKNSQYF. The V gene is TRBV5-6, the J gene TRBJ2-4, with TRBD2 identical over 12 bases. In germline, CDR1 is SGHDT, CDR2 YYEEEE. The CDR3 consists of 19 residues.

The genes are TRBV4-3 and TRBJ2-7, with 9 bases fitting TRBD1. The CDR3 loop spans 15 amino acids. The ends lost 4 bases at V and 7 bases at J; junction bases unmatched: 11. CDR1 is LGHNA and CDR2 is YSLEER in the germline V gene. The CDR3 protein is CASSLTTGTGREQYF. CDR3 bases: TGCGCCAGCAGCCTTACCACCGGGACAGGGAGGGAGCAGTACTTC.

CDR3 sequence: CASSFGGQPQHF. DNA for the CDR3: TGTGCCAGCAGTTTTGGGGGGCAGCCCCAGCATTTT. The chain couples TRBV27 to TRBJ1-5; weak D call: TRBD1 (5 bases). This CDR3 has 12 amino acids. Germline V CDR1 and CDR2: MNHEY, SMNVEV (reference sequence). Trimming cost V 3 bases and J 7 bases, with 7 bases left between them.

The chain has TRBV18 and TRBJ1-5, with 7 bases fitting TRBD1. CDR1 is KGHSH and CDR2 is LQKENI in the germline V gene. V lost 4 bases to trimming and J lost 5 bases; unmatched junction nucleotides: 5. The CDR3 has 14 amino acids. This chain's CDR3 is CASSRSGTDQPQHF. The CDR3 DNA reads TGTGCCAGCTCACGATCCGGGACAGATCAGCCCCAGCATTTT.

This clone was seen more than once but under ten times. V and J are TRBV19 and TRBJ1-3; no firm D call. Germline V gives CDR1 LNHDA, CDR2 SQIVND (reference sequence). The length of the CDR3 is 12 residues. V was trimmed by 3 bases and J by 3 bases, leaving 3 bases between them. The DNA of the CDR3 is TGTGCCAGTAGTATTTATGGAAACACCATATATTTT. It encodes CASSIYGNTIYF.

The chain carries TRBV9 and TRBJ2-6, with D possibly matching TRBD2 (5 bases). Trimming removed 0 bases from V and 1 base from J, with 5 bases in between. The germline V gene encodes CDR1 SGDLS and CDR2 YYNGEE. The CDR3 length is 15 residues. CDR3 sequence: CASSVGRSGANVLTF. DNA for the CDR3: TGTGCCAGCAGCGTAGGGAGGTCTGGGGCCAACGTCCTGACTTTC.

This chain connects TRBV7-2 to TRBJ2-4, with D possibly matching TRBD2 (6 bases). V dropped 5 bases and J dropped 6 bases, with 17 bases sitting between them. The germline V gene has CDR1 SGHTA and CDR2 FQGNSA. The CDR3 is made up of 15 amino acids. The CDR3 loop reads CASSASVTRGNIQYF. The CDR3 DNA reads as TGTGCCAGCAGCGCTAGCGTGACTAGAGGAAACATTCAGTACTTC.

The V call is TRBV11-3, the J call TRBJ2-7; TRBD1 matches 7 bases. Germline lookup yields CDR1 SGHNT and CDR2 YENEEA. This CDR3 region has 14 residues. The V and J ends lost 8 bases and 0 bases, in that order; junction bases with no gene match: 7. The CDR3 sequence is CASGDSSSSYEQYF. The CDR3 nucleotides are TGTGCCAGCGGGGACAGTTCTAGCTCCTACGAGCAGTACTTC.

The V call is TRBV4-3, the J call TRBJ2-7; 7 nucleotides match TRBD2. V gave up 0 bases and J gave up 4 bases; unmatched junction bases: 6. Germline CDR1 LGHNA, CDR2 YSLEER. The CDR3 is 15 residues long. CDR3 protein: CASSQDPAGNYEQYF. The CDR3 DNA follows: TGCGCCAGCAGCCAAGACCCAGCGGGGAATTACGAGCAGTACTTC.

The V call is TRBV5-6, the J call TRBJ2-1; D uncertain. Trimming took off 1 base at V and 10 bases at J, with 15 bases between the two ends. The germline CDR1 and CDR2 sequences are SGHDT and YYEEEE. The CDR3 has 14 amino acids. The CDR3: CASSLTPQDDEQFF. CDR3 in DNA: TGTGCCAGCAGCTTGACCCCGCAGGATGACGAGCAGTTCTTC.

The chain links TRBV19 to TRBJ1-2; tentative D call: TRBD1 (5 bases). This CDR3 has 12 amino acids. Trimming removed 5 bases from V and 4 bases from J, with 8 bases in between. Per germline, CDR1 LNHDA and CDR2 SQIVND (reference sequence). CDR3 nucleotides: TGTGCCAGTAGTCCAGGGATCTATGGCTACACCTTC. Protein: CASSPGIYGYTF.

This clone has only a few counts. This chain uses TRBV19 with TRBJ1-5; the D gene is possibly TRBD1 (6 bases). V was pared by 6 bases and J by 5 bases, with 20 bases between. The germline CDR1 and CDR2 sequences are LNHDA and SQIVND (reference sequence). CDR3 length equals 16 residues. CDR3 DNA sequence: TGTGCCAGTAGCTTCGCCTGGAGGGGGGGTGATCAGCCCCAGCATTTT. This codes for CASSFAWRGGDQPQHF. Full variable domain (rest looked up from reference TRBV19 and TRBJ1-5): DGGITQSPKYLFRKEGQNVTLSCEQNLNHDAMYWYRQDPGQGLRLIYYSQIVNDFQKGDIAEGYSVSREKKESFPLTVTSAQKNPTAFYLCASSFAWRGGDQPQHFGDGTRLSIL.

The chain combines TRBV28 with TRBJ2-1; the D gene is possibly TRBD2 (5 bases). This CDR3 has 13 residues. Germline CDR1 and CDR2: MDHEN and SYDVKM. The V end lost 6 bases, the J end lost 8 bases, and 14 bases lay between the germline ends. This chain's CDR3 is CASSREGSDEQFF. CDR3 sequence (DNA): TGTGCCAGCAGCCGAGAAGGGAGTGATGAGCAGTTCTTC.

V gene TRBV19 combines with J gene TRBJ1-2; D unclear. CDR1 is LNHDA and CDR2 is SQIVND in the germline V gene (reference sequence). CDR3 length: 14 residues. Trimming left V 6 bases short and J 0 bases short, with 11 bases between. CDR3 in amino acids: CASRSTSSNYGYTF. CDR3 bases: TGTGCCAGTAGATCAACTTCTTCTAACTATGGCTACACCTTC.

The CDR3 coding sequence is TGTGCCAGCAGCTCCCAGGGGGTGGCCTACAATGAGCAGTTCTTC. Residues: CASSSQGVAYNEQFF. The chain has TRBV6-6 and TRBJ2-1, with 7 bases identical to TRBD1. The germline gives CDR1 MNHNY, CDR2 SVGAGI (reference sequence). The V gene end was trimmed by 6 bases and the J gene end by 2 bases; junction bases not matched to a gene: 7. The CDR3 has 15 residues.

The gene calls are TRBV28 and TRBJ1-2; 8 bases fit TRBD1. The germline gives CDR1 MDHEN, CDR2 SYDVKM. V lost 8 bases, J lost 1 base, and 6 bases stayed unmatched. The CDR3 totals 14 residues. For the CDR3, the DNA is TGTGCCAGCCGCAGACAGGGGATTAACTATGGCTACACCTTC. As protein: CASRRQGINYGYTF.

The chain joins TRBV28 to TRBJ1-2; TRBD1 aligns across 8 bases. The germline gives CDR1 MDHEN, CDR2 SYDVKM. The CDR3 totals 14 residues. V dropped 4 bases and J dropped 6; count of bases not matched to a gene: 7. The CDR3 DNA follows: TGTGCCAGCAGTTACACGGACAGGGAGGATGGCTACACCTTC. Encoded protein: CASSYTDREDGYTF.

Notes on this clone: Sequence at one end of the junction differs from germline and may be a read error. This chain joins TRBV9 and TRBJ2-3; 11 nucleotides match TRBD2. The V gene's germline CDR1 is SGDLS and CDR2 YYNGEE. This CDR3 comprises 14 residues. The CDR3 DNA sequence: TGTGCCGGCAGCCCCGGGACTAGCGGAGATACGCAGTATTTT. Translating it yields CAGSPGTSGDTQYF.

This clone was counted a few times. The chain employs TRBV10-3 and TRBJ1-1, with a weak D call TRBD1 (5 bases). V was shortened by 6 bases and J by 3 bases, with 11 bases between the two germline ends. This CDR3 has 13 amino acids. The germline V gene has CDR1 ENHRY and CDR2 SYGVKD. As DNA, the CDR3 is TGTGCCATCAGCCAAGGGGCGTACACTGAAGCTTTCTTT. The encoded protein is CAISQGAYTEAFF.

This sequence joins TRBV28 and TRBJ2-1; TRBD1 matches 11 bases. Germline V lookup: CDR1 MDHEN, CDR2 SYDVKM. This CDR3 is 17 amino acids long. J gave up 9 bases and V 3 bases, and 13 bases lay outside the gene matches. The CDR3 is CASSFIIWGQGGVEQFF. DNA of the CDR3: TGTGCCAGCAGTTTTATTATCTGGGGACAGGGGGGAGTTGAGCAGTTCTTC.

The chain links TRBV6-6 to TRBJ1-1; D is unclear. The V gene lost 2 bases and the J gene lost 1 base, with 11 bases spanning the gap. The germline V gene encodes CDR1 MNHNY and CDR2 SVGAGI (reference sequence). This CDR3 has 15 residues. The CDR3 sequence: CASSYGGLPNTEAFF. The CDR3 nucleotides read TGTGCCAGCAGTTACGGTGGCTTACCGAACACTGAAGCTTTCTTT.

The CDR3 protein is CAWSSIDRATNEKLFF. The CDR3 DNA is TGTGCCTGGAGTTCAATCGACCGGGCAACTAATGAAAAACTGTTTTTT. The chain joins TRBV30 to TRBJ1-4; D is unresolved. The CDR3 length is 16 residues. Germline V lookup: CDR1 GTSNPN, CDR2 SVGIG (reference sequence). Trimming removed 2 bases from V and 0 bases from J, with 13 bases in between. The variable domain in full, completed from reference TRBV30 and TRBJ1-4, reads SQTIHQWPATLVQPVGSPLSLECTVEGTSNPNLYWYRQAAGRGLQLLFYSVGIGQISSEVPQNLSASRPQDRQFILSSKKLLLSDSGFYLCAWSSIDRATNEKLFFGSGTQLSVL.

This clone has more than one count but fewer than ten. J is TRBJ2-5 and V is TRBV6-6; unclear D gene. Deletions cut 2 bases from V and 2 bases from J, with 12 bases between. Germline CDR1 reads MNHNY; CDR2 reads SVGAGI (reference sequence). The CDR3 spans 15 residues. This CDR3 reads CASSYTPAGQETQYF. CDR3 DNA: TGTGCCAGCAGTTACACTCCGGCCGGGCAAGAGACCCAGTACTTC.

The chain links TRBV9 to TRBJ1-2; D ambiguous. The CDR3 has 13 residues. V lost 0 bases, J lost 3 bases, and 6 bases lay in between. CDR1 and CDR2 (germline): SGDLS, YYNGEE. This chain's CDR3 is CASSVVSDYGYTF. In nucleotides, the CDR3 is TGTGCCAGCAGCGTAGTAAGCGACTATGGCTACACCTTC. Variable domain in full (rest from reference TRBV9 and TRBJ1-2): DSGVTQTPKHLITATGQRVTLRCSPRSGDLSVYWYQQSLDQGLQFLIQYYNGEERAKGNILERFSAQQFPDLHSELNLSSLELGDSALYFCASSVVSDYGYTFGSGTRLTVV.

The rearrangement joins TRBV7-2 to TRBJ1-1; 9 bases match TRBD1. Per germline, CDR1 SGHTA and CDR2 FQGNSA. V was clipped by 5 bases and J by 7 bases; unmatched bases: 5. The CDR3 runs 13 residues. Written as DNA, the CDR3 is TGTGCCAGCAGCAAGAGGACAGGGGATGAAGCTTTCTTT. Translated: CASSKRTGDEAFF.

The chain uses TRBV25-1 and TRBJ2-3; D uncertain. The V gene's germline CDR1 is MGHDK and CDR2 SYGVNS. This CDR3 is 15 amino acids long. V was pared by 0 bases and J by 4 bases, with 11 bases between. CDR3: CASSEYLANPDTQYF. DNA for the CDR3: TGTGCCAGCAGTGAATATCTGGCCAACCCAGATACGCAGTATTTT.

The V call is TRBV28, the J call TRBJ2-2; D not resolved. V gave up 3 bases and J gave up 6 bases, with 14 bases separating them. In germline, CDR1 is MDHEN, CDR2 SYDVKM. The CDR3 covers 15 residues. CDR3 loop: CASSLSSSYSGELFF. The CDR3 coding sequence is TGTGCCAGCAGTTTGTCAAGTTCGTACTCCGGGGAGCTGTTTTTT.

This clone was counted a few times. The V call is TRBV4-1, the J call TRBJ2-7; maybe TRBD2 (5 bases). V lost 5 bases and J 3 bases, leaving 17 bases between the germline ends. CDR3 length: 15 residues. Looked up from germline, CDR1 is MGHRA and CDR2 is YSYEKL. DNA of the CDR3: TGCGCCAGCAGCTTTCGGGATGGTGCCGGCTACGAGCAGTACTTC. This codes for CASSFRDGAGYEQYF.

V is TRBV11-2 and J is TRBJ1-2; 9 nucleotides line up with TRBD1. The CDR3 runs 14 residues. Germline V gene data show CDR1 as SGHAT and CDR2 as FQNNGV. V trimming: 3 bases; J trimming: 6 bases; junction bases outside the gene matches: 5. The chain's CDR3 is CASSLGQGGDGYTF. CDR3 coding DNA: TGTGCCAGCAGCTTGGGACAGGGTGGGGATGGCTACACCTTC.

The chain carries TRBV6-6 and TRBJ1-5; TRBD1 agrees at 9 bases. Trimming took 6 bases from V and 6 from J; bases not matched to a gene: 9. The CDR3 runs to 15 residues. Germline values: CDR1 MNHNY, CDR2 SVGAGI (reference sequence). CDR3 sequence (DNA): TGTGCCAGCAGCTCGCTACAGGGGGCTAGTCAGCCCCAGCATTTT. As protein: CASSSLQGASQPQHF.

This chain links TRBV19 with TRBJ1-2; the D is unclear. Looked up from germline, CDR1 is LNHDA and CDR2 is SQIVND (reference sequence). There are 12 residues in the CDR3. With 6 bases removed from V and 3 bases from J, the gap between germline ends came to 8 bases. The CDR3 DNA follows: TGTGCCAGTAGCCCGTCCGACTATGGCTACACCTTC. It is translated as CASSPSDYGYTF.